This T cell receptor (beta chain) stems from a study of blood T cell repertoires in COVID-19. Study-level background: Acute-phase and convalescent COVID-19 samples originated in the United States, Italy and Spain. The cDNA or gDNA used as material had been derived from T cells, B-cell-depleted T cells, or PBMCs.

Produced via immunoSEQ multiplex PCR; TCRdb's table is partial and in-frame only. The sample contains about 170,000 clones, around four fifths of which appear only once. CDR1 is SGHRS, CDR2 YFSETQ, per germline. V lost 3 bases and J 5 bases, leaving 8 bases between the germline ends. CDR3 size: 13 residues. The source of this sequence is a woman aged 70-85 years who had recovered from COVID-19. The sequencing input was peripheral blood. The rearrangement links TRBV5-1 to TRBJ2-2; no clear D gene. This CDR3 is CASSWASTGELFF. The CDR3 nucleotides read TGCGCCAGCAGCTGGGCATCGACCGGGGAGCTGTTTTTT.